A selection of T cell receptor beta chains follows, all from one sample in a study of tumor-infiltrating lymphocytes in primary liver carcinoma. TCRdb re-called the multiplex PCR reads through MiXCR, storing one row per CDR3 protein. The table has 84,000 or so distinct CDR3 sequences, around 70% seen once. The sequencing sample was made of liver tumor tissue from sampling region 1. The receptors shown here come from a middle-aged man with primary liver carcinoma and hepatitis B virus infection. CDR3s include the opening cysteine and the closing phenylalanine or tryptophan. The D gene is left open where the match is weak. Rows give clone size only sometimes, using once, few, many, or a class for an expanded clone.

d_call j_call v_call clone_size cdr3_aa cdr3_nt
- TRBJ1-1 TRBV6-1 - CASSDGGMGTEAFF TGTGCCAGCAGTGATGGGGGCATGGGGACAGAAGCTTTCTTT
- TRBJ2-3 TRBV29-1 - CSIENADTQYF TGCAGCATTGAAAACGCAGATACGCAGTATTTT
- TRBJ2-1 TRBV12-3/TRBV12-4 - CASSFSRVTNEQLF TGTGCCAGCAGTTTCTCCAGGGTGACCAATGAGCAGCTCTTC
TRBD2 TRBJ2-7 TRBV12-3/TRBV12-4 - CVSSILGRALEEQYF TGTGTTAGCAGTATCCTCGGGAGGGCCTTGGAAGAGCAGTACTTC
- TRBJ2-6 TRBV19 - CASSIENSGANILTF TGTGCCAGTAGTATAGAGAACTCTGGGGCCAACATCTTGACTTTC
- TRBJ2-4 TRBV6-1 - CANSEALVAGAKNIQYF TGTGCCAACAGTGAAGCACTAGTGGCCGGAGCCAAAAACATTCAGTACTTC
- TRBJ2-1 TRBV6-5 - CASSSRGPYNEQFF TGTGCCAGCAGTTCCAGAGGGCCCTACAATGAGCAGTTCTTC
- TRBJ2-1 TRBV18 - CASSPGPYNEQFF TGTGCCAGCTCTCCGGGACCTTACAATGAGCAGTTCTTC
- TRBJ2-1 TRBV6-6 - CASNYTVNEQFF TGTGCCAGCAATTACACGGTCAATGAGCAGTTCTTC
- TRBJ2-3 TRBV4-2 - CASNQDSLSDTQYF TGTGCCAGCAACCAAGATAGTCTCTCAGATACGCAGTATTTT
TRBD2 TRBJ2-1 TRBV6-5 - CASGSSSASGSRKFF TGTGCCAGCGGTTCCTCTAGTGCTAGCGGGAGTCGGAAGTTCTTC
TRBD1 TRBJ2-2 TRBV6-1 once CANSEYGTDTGELFF TGTGCCAACAGTGAATACGGGACAGATACCGGGGAGCTGTTCTTT
- TRBJ2-2 TRBV4-2 many CASTAGTRDTGELFF TGTGCCAGCACGGCCGGGACACGGGACACCGGGGAGCTGTTTTTT
- TRBJ2-7 TRBV11-2 - CASSLVGNERYF TGCGCCAGCAGCTTAGTGGGTAACGAGCGGTACTTC
- TRBJ2-3 TRBV25-1 - CTNSEGSDTQYF TGTACCAACAGTGAAGGTTCGGATACGCAGTATTTT
- TRBJ2-7 TRBV2 many CASSMTGTAAEQYF TGTGCCAGCAGTATGACCGGGACTGCTGCCGAGCAGTACTTC
- TRBJ1-2 TRBV29-1 - CSVSRGALRYGYTF TGCAGCGTATCACGGGGAGCCCTTCGCTATGGCTACACCTTC
- TRBJ2-1 TRBV30 once CAWTVRGNEQFF TGTGCATGGACTGTACGGGGTAATGAGCAGTTCTTC
- TRBJ2-1 TRBV6-6 - CTSSLTHRHPGNEQFF TGTACCAGCAGTCTTACTCACCGACATCCAGGAAATGAGCAGTTCTTC
TRBD2 TRBJ2-3 TRBV14 - CANSQGTRGIDTQYF TGTGCCAACAGCCAAGGGACTAGGGGGATAGATACGCAGTATTTT
TRBD2 TRBJ2-2 TRBV12-3/TRBV12-4 - CAISFGGSGTGEPFF TGTGCCATCAGTTTCGGCGGGAGTGGCACCGGGGAGCCGTTTTTT
- TRBJ2-5 TRBV6-1 many CASRLAMETQYF TGTGCCAGCAGATTGGCTATGGAGACCCAGTACTTC
- TRBJ1-1 TRBV29-1 - CSTQKLTREGEAFF TGCAGCACTCAGAAGCTGACCCGGGAGGGTGAAGCCTTCTTT
- TRBJ1-1 TRBV6-1 - CASSEAAGLETFF TGCGCCAGCAGTGAAGCGGCGGGTTTGGAAACTTTCTTT
- TRBJ2-7 TRBV6-5 few CASNRDGGYEQYF TGTGCCAGTAACCGGGATGGGGGCTACGAGCAGTACTTC
TRBD1 TRBJ1-5 TRBV28 - CASRMTGGFNNQSQHF TGTGCCAGCAGGATGACAGGGGGCTTTAACAATCAGTCCCAGCATTTT
TRBD1 TRBJ2-6 TRBV6-5 - CAGKAGGRSGANVLTF TGTGCCGGCAAGGCAGGGGGCAGATCCGGGGCCAACGTCCTGACTTTC
- TRBJ2-7 TRBV10-1 - CASSMTGASYEQYF TGCGCCAGCAGTATGACAGGCGCCTCCTACGAGCAGTACTTC
- TRBJ2-1 TRBV11-2 - CASSSRMLGSYNEQFF TGTGCCAGCAGCTCTCGGATGCTAGGCAGCTACAATGAGCAGTTCTTC
TRBD1 TRBJ1-2 TRBV24-1 many CATSASGLTGGYTF TGTGCCACCAGTGCCTCGGGACTGACAGGGGGCTACACCTTC
- TRBJ2-7 TRBV6-1 - CASRLVEDYEQYF TGTGCCAGCAGACTAGTGGAGGACTACGAGCAGTATTTC
- TRBJ2-2 TRBV7-8 - CASSEQVPTMKTGELFF TGTGCCAGTAGCGAACAAGTACCCACAATGAAGACCGGGGAGCTGTTTTTT
- TRBJ1-6 TRBV10-2 - CASSETGLGSPLHF TGCGCCAGCAGTGAGACAGGTTTGGGGTCACCCCTCCACTTT
- TRBJ1-1 TRBV12-3/TRBV12-4 few CANSPDGNTEAFF TGTGCCAACAGTCCGGACGGGAACACTGAAGCTTTCTTT
TRBD2 TRBJ2-7 TRBV4-2 - CTSSQDNSPGGEQYF TGTACCAGCAGTCAAGATAACTCTCCGGGGGGAGAGCAGTACTTC
- TRBJ1-5 TRBV28 few CASRTFPHSNQPQHF TGTGCCAGCAGAACTTTTCCCCATAGCAATCAGCCCCAGCATTTT
TRBD1 TRBJ1-5 TRBV12-3/TRBV12-4 many CASSSSQGGNQPQHF TGTGCCAGCAGCTCCTCACAGGGGGGCAATCAGCCCCAGCATTTT
- TRBJ2-7 TRBV14 - CASSSQGQDSYEQYF TGTGCCAGCAGCTCCCAGGGGCAGGACTCCTACGAGCAGTACTTC
TRBD1 TRBJ1-5 TRBV12-3/TRBV12-4 many CASSPRDSPNQPQHF TGTGCCAGCAGTCCTAGGGACAGCCCCAATCAGCCCCAGCATTTT
- TRBJ2-3 TRBV12-3/TRBV12-4 - CDSSPQVADTQYF TGTGACAGCAGCCCTCAGGTGGCAGATACGCAGTATTTT
TRBD1 TRBJ2-7 TRBV7-8 many CASSQGQDGFYEQYF TGTGCCAGCAGTCAGGGACAGGACGGATTCTACGAGCAGTACTTC
TRBD1 TRBJ1-5 TRBV6-5 - CAGISGTGGAQLQQF TGTGCCGGCATTAGCGGGACAGGCGGGGCTCAGCTCCAGCAATTT
- TRBJ2-3 TRBV2 many CASSANLIWDTQYF TGTGCCAGCAGCGCCAATCTGATTTGGGATACGCAGTATTTT
- TRBJ2-2 TRBV14 many CASSLLIGGPRDTGELFF TGTGCCAGCAGCCTCCTGATAGGTGGGCCACGGGACACCGGGGAGCTGTTTTTT
TRBD2 TRBJ2-3 TRBV4-2 - CANSLTWEAGGFNTDTQYF TGTGCCAACAGCCTCACTTGGGAGGCGGGAGGGTTTAACACAGATACGCAGTATTTT
TRBD1 TRBJ1-1 TRBV29-1 medium-sized CSVTTGEAFF TGCAGCGTTACGACAGGGGAAGCTTTCTTT